This T cell receptor (beta chain) stems from a study of T cells in Graves' hyperthyroidism and ophthalmopathy. Across the study: Pretreatment peripheral blood was obtained at initial diagnosis.

Graves' hyperthyroidism is called stable when ophthalmopathy does not progress within 18 months. Participants, patients aged 18 to 65, had newly diagnosed hyperthyroidism with a duration under 2 months. Amplified TCR beta CDR3 regions came from RNA transcripts. HTBI primers drove first-round RT-PCR of the TCR CDR3. Using its own MiXCR run on the multiplex PCR reads, TCRdb lists one record per CDR3 protein. This sample carries 250,000 to 300,000 distinct CDR3 sequences, 12% to 15% of them seen once, and the ten largest clones take less than 8%. Whole-study findings and limits: Blood also held most thyroid clonotypes expanded beyond 0.001.

Germline-derived CDR1 and CDR2 are MDHEN and SYDVKM. The V gene lost 7 bases and the J gene lost 3 bases, with 15 bases spanning the gap. The CDR3 is made up of 15 amino acids. This clonotype has a count of ten or more. Its antigen is undetermined. This receptor was taken from a woman aged 40-49 years with Graves' hyperthyroidism. This chain joins TRBV28 and TRBJ1-4, with unresolved D. The source material was blood. CDR3: CASTSTRVANEKLFF. CDR3 DNA sequence: TGTGCCAGCACCTCCACCAGAGTAGCTAATGAAAAACTGTTTTTT.